Following are 21 T cell receptor beta chains from one sample sequenced in a study of T cell responses to AZD1222 COVID-19 vaccine. Using immunoSEQ multiplex PCR, the repertoire was profiled, and TCRdb retains in-frame clones only, with some absent. This table holds some 100,000 clones, approximately 91% found once. The source was peripheral blood, collected on day 0 of AZD1222 vaccination. Receptor source: an adult in good health.

This clone appeared a single time. The V and J genes are TRBV11-1 and TRBJ1-1; D possibly corresponds to TRBD1 (5 bases). CDR3 length: 14 residues. Per the germline V gene, CDR1 is SGHAT and CDR2 is FQDESV (reference sequence). Trimming stripped 5 bases from V and 2 bases from J, with 12 bases between. CDR3 in DNA: TGTGCCAGCAGCCTAAGATGGGGCAACACTGAAGCTTTCTTT. This translates into CASSLRWGNTEAFF.

This clone showed up just a few times. This chain connects TRBV19 to TRBJ2-3; perhaps D is TRBD1 or TRBD2 (5 bases each). CDR1 and CDR2 from the germline V gene are LNHDA and SQIVND (reference sequence). The CDR3 length is 15 residues. Trimming stripped 4 bases from V and 0 bases from J, with 11 bases between. The CDR3 protein is CASSTGTSSTDTQYF. The CDR3, as DNA: TGTGCCAGTAGTACAGGGACGTCTAGCACAGATACGCAGTATTTT. Using reference TRBV19 and TRBJ2-3 for the parts outside the CDR3, the full variable domain is DGGITQSPKYLFRKEGQNVTLSCEQNLNHDAMYWYRQDPGQGLRLIYYSQIVNDFQKGDIAEGYSVSREKKESFPLTVTSAQKNPTAFYLCASSTGTSSTDTQYFGPGTRLTVL.

In its sample, this clone was seen a few times. This chain links TRBV6-5 with TRBJ1-1; D is undetermined. Germline CDR1 reads MNHEY; CDR2 reads SVGAGI. The V end lost 6 bases, the J end lost 0 bases, and 8 bases lay between the germline ends. This CDR3 spans 13 amino acids. CDR3 coding DNA: TGTGCCAGCAGCTCCTTCTTGAACACTGAAGCTTTCTTT. Protein: CASSSFLNTEAFF.

The gene calls are TRBV3-1 (or the pseudogene TRBV3-2) and TRBJ2-4; D might be TRBD1 (6 bases). Germline V CDR1 and CDR2: LGHDT, YNNKEL (reference sequence). The V end lost 2 bases, the J end lost 0 bases, and 14 bases lay between the germline ends. This CDR3 is built from 17 residues. The CDR3 is CASSQPTGTRAKNIQYF. The CDR3 coding sequence is TGTGCCAGCAGCCAACCGACAGGTACTCGAGCCAAAAACATTCAGTACTTC.

This chain links TRBV28 with TRBJ1-4; tentative D call: TRBD1 (6 bases). Trimming removed 6 bases from V and 7 bases from J, with 18 bases in between. Per the germline V gene, CDR1 is MDHEN and CDR2 is SYDVKM. There are 15 residues in the CDR3. CDR3 amino acids: CASRLGGRLGEKLFF. The CDR3, as DNA: TGTGCCAGCAGGTTGGGGGGCAGGCTGGGTGAAAAACTGTTTTTT.

The V call is TRBV28, the J call TRBJ1-3; 7 bases are a match to TRBD1. Trimming took 5 bases from V and 0 from J; bases not matched to a gene: 4. From germline, CDR1 is MDHEN and CDR2 SYDVKM. CDR3 length: 15 residues. CDR3 amino acids: CASSHRGVSGNTIYF. DNA for the CDR3: TGTGCCAGCAGTCACAGGGGCGTCTCTGGAAACACCATATATTTT.

V and J are TRBV5-1 and TRBJ1-4, with 12 bases fitting TRBD1. Germline V gene sequence: CDR1 SGHRS, CDR2 YFSETQ. J lost 6 bases, V lost 0 bases, and 9 bases had no gene match. CDR3 size: 18 residues. The CDR3 DNA reads as TGCGCCAGCAGCTTGGTTGGGACAGGGGGCACCTGGGATGAAAAACTGTTTTTT. Its protein product is CASSLVGTGGTWDEKLFF. The full variable domain, completed using reference TRBV5-1 and TRBJ1-4, is KAGVTQTPRYLIKTRGQQVTLSCSPISGHRSVSWYQQTPGQGLQFLFEYFSETQRNKGNFPGRFSGRQFSNSRSEMNVSTLELGDSALYLCASSLVGTGGTWDEKLFFGSGTQLSVL.

The V gene is TRBV6-5, the J gene TRBJ1-3, with D maybe TRBD1 (6 bases). Trimming stripped 2 bases from V and 0 bases from J, with 8 bases between. The CDR3 spans 15 residues. CDR1 is MNHEY and CDR2 is SVGAGI in the germline V gene. The CDR3 protein is CASSYTGISGNTIYF. In nucleotides, the CDR3 is TGTGCCAGCAGTTACACAGGGATCTCTGGAAACACCATATATTTT.

The chain joins TRBV7-6 to TRBJ2-3; D not certain. Trimming stripped 5 bases from V and 0 bases from J, with 9 bases between. Germline loops: CDR1 SGHVS, CDR2 FNYEAQ. The CDR3 runs to 14 residues. The DNA of the CDR3 is TGTGCCAGCAGCCAAGACCCAAGCACAGATACGCAGTATTTT. Its translation: CASSQDPSTDTQYF.

V usage is TRBV6-1 and J usage is TRBJ2-1; the D is unclear. V gave up 1 base and J gave up 8 bases, with 9 bases separating them. This CDR3 comprises 13 residues. CDR1 is MNHNS, CDR2 SASEGT, per germline. This chain's CDR3 is CASSEGARDEQFF. In DNA, the CDR3 is TGTGCCAGCAGTGAAGGGGCCCGCGATGAGCAGTTCTTC.

This sequence joins TRBV7-5 and TRBJ2-7; TRBD1 is taken as the D call from the table, unchecked against the DNA. TRBV7-5 is recorded as a pseudogene. The CDR3 is 16 amino acids. The DNA of the CDR3 is TGTGTCAGAAGCCGGAGTAGAGTCAGGGGGTGGGACGAGCAGTACTTC. It specifies CVRSRSRVRGWDEQYF.

This chain uses TRBV18 with TRBJ1-5; D unclear. Germline lookup yields CDR1 KGHSH and CDR2 LQKENI. V was clipped by 3 bases and J by 3 bases, with 9 bases between them. This CDR3 spans 14 amino acids. The CDR3 here is CASSPSGANQPQHF. The CDR3 DNA is TGTGCCAGCTCACCGTCGGGTGCCAATCAGCCCCAGCATTTT.

The chain joins TRBV10-3 to TRBJ1-2, with D possibly being TRBD1 (5 bases). This CDR3 is built from 14 residues. In germline, CDR1 is ENHRY, CDR2 SYGVKD. The V end lost 4 bases, the J end lost 7 bases, and 16 bases lay between the germline ends. The CDR3 sequence is CAISVEGRGSGYTF. The CDR3 coding sequence is TGTGCCATCAGTGTCGAGGGGCGCGGGAGTGGCTACACCTTC.

The chain carries TRBV12-3 or TRBV12-4 and TRBJ2-4; D is uncertain. V was trimmed by 6 bases and J by 2 bases, leaving 8 bases between them. The CDR3 contains 13 residues. The CDR3 here is CASSAEPKNIQYF. The CDR3 coding sequence is TGTGCCAGCAGCGCAGAACCCAAAAACATTCAGTACTTC.

Details on this clone: One end of the junction fails to match germline, which may point to a read error. This chain joins TRBV7-9 and TRBJ2-2; 7 bases match TRBD2. CDR1 and CDR2 from the germline V gene are SEHNR and FQNEAQ (reference sequence). The CDR3 length is 18 residues. The CDR3 region has the DNA TGTCCCAGTCAACCAACCACCGGGGGAGGGCCGGGGACCGGGGAGCTGTTTTTT. This sequence encodes CPSQPTTGGGPGTGELFF.

The chain has TRBV6-1 and TRBJ2-3; possible D gene TRBD2, 5 bases. Germline loops: CDR1 MNHNS, CDR2 SASEGT. This CDR3 spans 13 amino acids. V lost 5 bases, J lost 2 bases, and 8 bases lay in between. The CDR3 DNA follows: TGTGCCAGCAGTACGGGATTCACAGATACGCAGTATTTT. Translation gives CASSTGFTDTQYF.

This chain joins TRBV18 and TRBJ2-1; 8 bases match TRBD1. The ends lost 5 bases at V and 1 base at J; junction bases unmatched: 10. Per the germline V gene, CDR1 is KGHSH and CDR2 is LQKENI. CDR3 size: 17 residues. CDR3 coding DNA: TGTGCCAGCTCATCTGGCAACAGGGGGATATCCTACAATGAGCAGTTCTTC. Translating it yields CASSSGNRGISYNEQFF. Together with reference TRBV18 and TRBJ2-1, the CDR3 gives the full variable domain: NAGVMQNPRHLVRRRGQEARLRCSPMKGHSHVYWYRQLPEEGLKFMVYLQKENIIDESGMPKERFSAEFPKEGPSILRIQQVVRGDSAAYFCASSSGNRGISYNEQFFGPGTRLTVL.

This clone was picked up one time. This chain links TRBV5-1 with TRBJ1-2, with D unresolved. V was shortened by 0 bases and J by 0 bases, with 6 bases between the two germline ends. The CDR3 consists of 14 residues. CDR1 SGHRS and CDR2 YFSETQ come from the germline V gene. The CDR3 nucleotides are TGCGCCAGCAGCTTGGCCGCGACTAACTATGGCTACACCTTC. It translates to CASSLAATNYGYTF.

The chain couples TRBV5-1 to TRBJ1-2, with unresolved D. The CDR3 covers 14 residues. V lost 0 bases and J lost 3, with 9 bases in between. Germline V gene data show CDR1 as SGHRS and CDR2 as YFSETQ. The DNA for the CDR3 is TGCGCCAGCAGCTTGGCCGCAGTAGACTATGGCTACACCTTC. Translating it yields CASSLAAVDYGYTF.

This clone was picked up a small number of times. The rearrangement joins TRBV12-3 or TRBV12-4 to TRBJ1-1, with a possible D match to TRBD1 (6 bases). The CDR3 spans 12 residues. V was trimmed by 3 bases and J by 7 bases, leaving 9 bases between them. CDR3 amino acids: CASSLGAGEAFF. The CDR3 DNA sequence: TGTGCCAGCAGTTTGGGGGCTGGTGAAGCTTTCTTT.

This rearrangement joins TRBV10-3 to TRBJ1-4; D may be TRBD1 (6 bases). The CDR3 consists of 15 residues. Germline V gene data show CDR1 as ENHRY and CDR2 as SYGVKD. Trimming took off 0 bases at V and 4 bases at J, with 9 bases between the two ends. CDR3 protein: CAISESDRNNEKLFF. In nucleotides, the CDR3 is TGTGCCATCAGTGAGTCGGACAGAAATAATGAAAAACTGTTTTTT.